Below, 5 T cell receptor beta chains from the same sample are listed, as sequenced in a study of blood T cell repertoires in COVID-19. The assay was immunoSEQ multiplex PCR, and TCRdb's table has in-frame clones only and misses some. The top ten hold approximately 8.7% of the sample, which has 150,000 to 200,000 clones, over 80% seen once. What was sequenced was peripheral blood. All receptors derive from a woman between 65 and 79 years old with acute or convalescent COVID-19.

The chain joins TRBV4-1 to TRBJ2-2, with 8 bases lining up with TRBD1. V trimming: 1 base; J trimming: 4 bases; junction bases outside the gene matches: 2. The CDR3 length is 15 residues. CDR1 and CDR2 from the germline V gene are MGHRA and YSYEKL. The CDR3 bases are TGCGCCAGCAGCCAAGCGGACAGGGCCACCGGGGAGCTGTTTTTT. This gives the protein CASSQADRATGELFF.

The chain joins TRBV6-2 or TRBV6-3 to TRBJ2-3, with a tentative D call TRBD2 (5 bases). Trimming shortened V by 0 bases and J by 6 bases, and 19 bases separated the two germline ends. Germline CDR1 MNHEY, CDR2 SVGEGT. The CDR3 has 17 residues. CDR3 nucleotide sequence: TGTGCCAGCAGTTACTCGAGTAGGACGGGATTTAGGGATACGCAGTATTTT. It specifies CASSYSSRTGFRDTQYF.

The rearrangement joins TRBV18 to TRBJ1-2; 7 bases agree with TRBD1. CDR3 size: 14 residues. The trim removed 3 bases at V and 2 bases at J, leaving 3 bases unmatched. Germline lookup yields CDR1 KGHSH and CDR2 LQKENI. CDR3 region: CASSPQGQNYGYTF. DNA of the CDR3: TGTGCCAGCTCACCGCAGGGACAGAACTATGGCTACACCTTC.

This rearrangement joins TRBV6-5 to TRBJ1-4; D unresolved. This CDR3 is built from 14 residues. CDR1 MNHEY and CDR2 SVGAGI come from the germline V gene. Trimming removed 0 bases from V and 7 bases from J, with 9 bases in between. The DNA for the CDR3 is TGTGCCAGCAGTTACTCGAGGCTCCCTGAAAAACTGTTTTTT. Translated: CASSYSRLPEKLFF.

The V and J genes are TRBV6-2 or TRBV6-3 and TRBJ2-7, with TRBD2 as a possible D gene (6 bases). Trimming stripped 2 bases from V and 0 bases from J, with 11 bases between. Germline V CDR1 and CDR2: MNHEY, SVGEGT. The CDR3 has 15 amino acids. In nucleotides, the CDR3 is TGTGCCAGCAGTTACAGGACTACTCTCTCCTACGAGCAGTACTTC. It is translated as CASSYRTTLSYEQYF.